Listed here are 17 T cell receptor beta chains from one sample, sequenced in a study of shared clonotypes between healthy human individuals. Sequencing was performed with immunoSEQ multiplex PCR; in TCRdb, only in-frame clones are kept and a portion is missing. The sample yields roughly 1,500,000 clones, around 98% seen once. Sample: naive CD4+ T cells sorted from blood. Described subset: CD45RA+ positively selected. The receptors were sampled from a man between 25 and 39 years old in good health.

This sequence joins TRBV7-3 and TRBJ2-7; D possibly corresponds to TRBD1 (6 bases). Germline V gene sequence: CDR1 SGHTA, CDR2 FQGTGA. This CDR3 contains 13 residues. The V and J ends lost 5 bases and 1 base respectively, with 9 bases between them. The CDR3 bases are TGTGCCAGCAGCCCAGGACAGTCCTACGAGCAGTACTTC. This codes for CASSPGQSYEQYF. The full variable domain, with the rest looked up from reference TRBV7-3 and TRBJ2-7, is GAGVSQTPSNKVTEKGKYVELRCDPISGHTALYWYRQSLGQGPEFLIYFQGTGAADDSGLPNDRFFAVRPEGSVSTLKIQRTERGDSAVYLCASSPGQSYEQYFGPGTRLTVT.

This rearrangement joins TRBV5-1 to TRBJ2-1; no firm D call. Trimming shortened V by 4 bases and J by 1 base, and 12 bases separated the two germline ends. Germline values: CDR1 SGHRS, CDR2 YFSETQ. The CDR3 runs 15 residues. As DNA, the CDR3 is TGCGCCAGCAGCACCGCTGGCGGTTCCTACAATGAGCAGTTCTTC. This encodes CASSTAGGSYNEQFF.

The chain carries TRBV28 and TRBJ1-2, with unresolved D. Germline V gives CDR1 MDHEN, CDR2 SYDVKM. The CDR3 covers 13 residues. V was clipped by 4 bases and J by 4 bases, with 10 bases between them. The CDR3 DNA follows: TGTGCCAGCAGTTGGTCCAGAAGCTATGGCTACACCTTC. The encoded protein is CASSWSRSYGYTF.

The chain recombines TRBV6-5 with TRBJ1-1; possible D gene TRBD1, 5 bases. Trimming shortened V by 6 bases and J by 4 bases, and 12 bases separated the two germline ends. CDR1 is MNHEY and CDR2 is SVGAGI in the germline V gene. CDR3 length: 13 amino acids. CDR3 loop: CASRMTAATEAFF. CDR3 coding DNA: TGTGCCAGCAGAATGACAGCAGCCACTGAAGCTTTCTTT.

The chain is built from TRBV5-4 and TRBJ1-2; tentatively, D is TRBD1 (6 bases). Germline-derived CDR1 and CDR2 are SGHNT and YYREEE (reference sequence). This CDR3 spans 15 amino acids. The ends were cut back, 0 bases at V and 4 bases at J, with 13 bases in the middle. Written as DNA, the CDR3 is TGTGCCAGCAGCTTGGTGGGGGGCGCGGGCTATGGCTACACCTTC. Its protein is CASSLVGGAGYGYTF.

The chain combines TRBV27 with TRBJ2-1; maybe TRBD1 (6 bases). The germline V gene has CDR1 MNHEY and CDR2 SMNVEV (reference sequence). Trimming cost V 6 bases and J 3 bases, with 18 bases left between them. The CDR3 spans 16 residues. CDR3 DNA sequence: TGTGCCAGCAGGGCCCCGAGGGGGACCTACTACAATGAGCAGTTCTTC. This codes for CASRAPRGTYYNEQFF.

The chain couples TRBV19 to TRBJ2-6; D remains ambiguous. The germline V gene encodes CDR1 LNHDA and CDR2 SQIVND (reference sequence). The CDR3 is 13 amino acids. The V gene lost 7 bases and the J gene lost 0 bases, with 4 bases spanning the gap. The CDR3 protein is CASKNSGANVLTF. The CDR3 bases are TGTGCCAGTAAGAACTCTGGGGCCAACGTCCTGACTTTC.

The chain uses TRBV7-9 and TRBJ1-5; D is unresolved. The CDR3 spans 13 residues. Between the trimmed V and J ends, which lost 4 bases and 9 bases, there was a span of 13 bases. The V gene's germline CDR1 is SEHNR and CDR2 FQNEAQ (reference sequence). This CDR3 reads CASSSSALRPQHF. Here the CDR3 DNA reads TGTGCCAGCAGCTCTAGCGCGCTTCGGCCCCAGCATTTT.

V usage is TRBV6-6 and J usage is TRBJ1-5; D remains unclear. V was pared by 4 bases and J by 0 bases, with 7 bases between. The CDR3 is 14 residues long. The germline V gene has CDR1 MNHNY and CDR2 SVGAGI (reference sequence). As DNA, the CDR3 is TGTGCCAGCAGTTCCCACATTAGCAATCAGCCCCAGCATTTT. It codes for CASSSHISNQPQHF.

The J gene is TRBJ2-1, the V gene TRBV19; 7 positions match TRBD1. Germline CDR1 and CDR2: LNHDA and SQIVND (reference sequence). This CDR3 has 15 amino acids. Trimming took 1 base from V and 4 from J; bases not matched to a gene: 4. CDR3 nucleotides: TGTGCCAGTAGTATAGGACAGGGTGAATACAATGAGCAGTTCTTC. This translates into CASSIGQGEYNEQFF.

This clone appeared once. CDR3 in amino acids: CASSPILAGGHNEQFF. The CDR3 DNA reads TGTGCCAGCAGTCCTATCCTAGCGGGAGGACACAATGAGCAGTTCTTC. The V call is TRBV28, the J call TRBJ2-1; 11 bases match TRBD2. Trimming at V came to 5 bases and at J to 5 bases, leaving 8 bases not matched to a gene. Germline V gene sequence: CDR1 MDHEN, CDR2 SYDVKM. The CDR3 is made up of 16 amino acids.

J is TRBJ1-1 and V is TRBV11-3; TRBD1 is a possible D gene (5 bases). Germline lookup yields CDR1 SGHNT and CDR2 YENEEA. Trimming left V 5 bases short and J 0 bases short, with 19 bases between. There are 17 residues in the CDR3. DNA for the CDR3: TGTGCCAGCAGCCCCGGGGGTGCGGCAAGCATGAACACTGAAGCTTTCTTT. Residues: CASSPGGAASMNTEAFF. Full variable domain (outside the CDR3, taken from reference TRBV11-3 and TRBJ1-1): EAGVVQSPRYKIIEKKQPVAFWCNPISGHNTLYWYLQNLGQGPELLIRYENEEAVDDSQLPKDRFSAERLKGVDSTLKIQPAELGDSAVYLCASSPGGAASMNTEAFFGQGTRLTVV.

On this clone: The same CDR3 is also encoded by other DNA sequences in this sample. J is TRBJ2-4 and V is TRBV28; D call uncertain. The CDR3 is 13 residues long. The V end lost 5 bases, the J end lost 0 bases, and 5 bases lay between the germline ends. Germline CDR1 reads MDHEN; CDR2 reads SYDVKM. This CDR3 is CASSLLAKNIQYF. CDR3 bases: TGTGCCAGCAGTCTTTTAGCCAAAAACATTCAGTACTTC. The whole variable domain, remainder taken from reference TRBV28 and TRBJ2-4, is DVKVTQSSRYLVKRTGEKVFLECVQDMDHENMFWYRQDPGLGLRLIYFSYDVKMKEKGDIPEGYSVSREKKERFSLILESASTNQTSMYLCASSLLAKNIQYFGAGTRLSVL.

Worth noting for this clone: This CDR3 fails to terminate in the conserved phenylalanine or tryptophan, so it likely reflects a read error. The DNA is left out, because the CDR3 cannot be placed on it with certainty; the CDR3 is given as TCRdb lists it. CDR3 residues: CASSLSLGQGII. This chain connects TRBV11-2 to TRBJ2-7; no DNA check was done on the table's D call, TRBD1. The CDR3 spans 12 amino acids, including both terminal residues. Germline CDR1 reads SGHAT; CDR2 reads FQNNGV.

With respect to this clone: Other DNA sequences in this specimen translate into the identical CDR3. This chain links TRBV5-1 with TRBJ2-7; D call uncertain. Germline V gene data show CDR1 as SGHRS and CDR2 as YFSETQ. Trimming cost V 0 bases and J 4 bases, with 8 bases left between them. CDR3 length: 13 amino acids. The CDR3 region has the DNA TGCGCCAGCAGCTTGGGCGGCATATACGAGCAGTACTTC. Protein: CASSLGGIYEQYF.

Only one count was recorded for this clone. The chain is built from TRBV11-3 and TRBJ2-7; maybe TRBD2 (7 bases). Between the trimmed V and J ends, which lost 5 bases and 1 base, there was a span of 12 bases. The CDR3 totals 14 residues. The germline V gene encodes CDR1 SGHNT and CDR2 YENEEA. The CDR3 coding sequence is TGTGCCAGCAGCGGGGGGGGCACTTCCTACGAGCAGTACTTC. Encoded protein: CASSGGGTSYEQYF. The complete variable domain, with remaining parts taken from reference TRBV11-3 and TRBJ2-7, reads EAGVVQSPRYKIIEKKQPVAFWCNPISGHNTLYWYLQNLGQGPELLIRYENEEAVDDSQLPKDRFSAERLKGVDSTLKIQPAELGDSAVYLCASSGGGTSYEQYFGPGTRLTVT.

V and J are TRBV28 and TRBJ2-5, with D possibly matching TRBD1 (6 bases). The CDR3 covers 13 residues. V was pared by 5 bases and J by 5 bases, with 12 bases between. The germline CDR1 and CDR2 sequences are MDHEN and SYDVKM. The CDR3 is CASSLQGMETQYF. The CDR3 coding sequence is TGTGCCAGCAGTCTACAGGGTATGGAGACCCAGTACTTC.